One sample yielded the 5 T cell receptor beta chains listed below, sequenced in a study of shared clonotypes between healthy human individuals. Sequenced by immunoSEQ multiplex PCR; TCRdb stores in-frame clones only, minus some. The table includes 2 million to 2.5 million clones, under 95% detected once. The sequenced sample was naive CD4+ T cells from PBMCs. The subset here: CD45RA+ positively selected. All receptors come from a man younger than 35 in good health. Some clones in this sample may be carry-over from other donors' samples.

The chain links TRBV9 to TRBJ2-2; D is possibly TRBD2 (6 bases). The V gene lost 0 bases and the J gene lost 5 bases, with 11 bases spanning the gap. The CDR3 consists of 15 residues. The germline CDR1 and CDR2 sequences are SGDLS and YYNGEE. CDR3 nucleotides: TGTGCCAGCAGCGTAGCGGGAGCTAGGACCGGGGAGCTGTTTTTT. This encodes CASSVAGARTGELFF. The variable domain in full, completed from reference TRBV9 and TRBJ2-2, reads DSGVTQTPKHLITATGQRVTLRCSPRSGDLSVYWYQQSLDQGLQFLIQYYNGEERAKGNILERFSAQQFPDLHSELNLSSLELGDSALYFCASSVAGARTGELFFGEGSRLTVL.

V usage is TRBV9 and J usage is TRBJ2-1; 9 bases agree with TRBD2. V shed 3 bases, J shed 5 bases, and the junction held 9 bases outside the gene matches. The CDR3 loop spans 16 amino acids. Germline V lookup: CDR1 SGDLS, CDR2 YYNGEE. CDR3 sequence reads: CASSASRTSADNEQFF. DNA of the CDR3: TGTGCCAGCAGCGCCTCGAGGACTAGCGCCGACAATGAGCAGTTCTTC.

The rearrangement uses TRBV14 and TRBJ2-1; 8 bases match TRBD2. Trimming cost V 1 base and J 5 bases; bases outside gene matches: 7. Per the germline V gene, CDR1 is SGHDN and CDR2 is FVKESK. This CDR3 comprises 16 residues. DNA of the CDR3: TGTGCCAGCAGCCAAGGACTAGCGCTTTTCAACAATGAGCAGTTCTTC. Protein product: CASSQGLALFNNEQFF.

V and J are TRBV14 and TRBJ2-7, with 7 bases that match TRBD1. The germline gives CDR1 SGHDN, CDR2 FVKESK. Trimming at V came to 0 bases and at J to 3 bases, leaving 2 bases not matched to a gene. CDR3 length: 14 residues. CDR3 coding DNA: TGTGCCAGCAGCCAAGACACAGGGGTCTACGAGCAGTACTTC. Protein: CASSQDTGVYEQYF. Based on the CDR3 plus reference TRBV14 and TRBJ2-7, the full variable domain is EAGVTQFPSHSVIEKGQTVTLRCDPISGHDNLYWYRRVMGKEIKFLLHFVKESKQDESGMPNNRFLAERTGGTYSTLKVQPAELEDSGVYFCASSQDTGVYEQYFGPGTRLTVT.

This clone was seen once. J is TRBJ1-2 and V is TRBV7-2, with a tentative D call TRBD1 (5 bases). Germline V gives CDR1 SGHTA, CDR2 FQGNSA. V was clipped by 5 bases and J by 5 bases, with 21 bases between them. The CDR3 totals 16 residues. The DNA for the CDR3 is TGTGCCAGCAGCCTAACCCCGGGACCGAGAGATTATGGCTACACCTTC. It codes for CASSLTPGPRDYGYTF.